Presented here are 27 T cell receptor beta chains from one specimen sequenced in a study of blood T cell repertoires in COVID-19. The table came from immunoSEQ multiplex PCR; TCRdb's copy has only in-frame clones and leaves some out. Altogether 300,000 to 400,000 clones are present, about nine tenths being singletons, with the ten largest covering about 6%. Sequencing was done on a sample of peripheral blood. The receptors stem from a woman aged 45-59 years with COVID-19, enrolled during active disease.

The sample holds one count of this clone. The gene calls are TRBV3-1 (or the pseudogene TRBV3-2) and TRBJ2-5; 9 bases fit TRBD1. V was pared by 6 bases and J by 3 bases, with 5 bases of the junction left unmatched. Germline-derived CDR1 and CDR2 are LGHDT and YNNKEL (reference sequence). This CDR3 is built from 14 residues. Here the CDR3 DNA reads TGTGCCAGCAGGGGAAGACAGGGGGAAGAGACCCAGTACTTC. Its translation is CASRGRQGEETQYF.

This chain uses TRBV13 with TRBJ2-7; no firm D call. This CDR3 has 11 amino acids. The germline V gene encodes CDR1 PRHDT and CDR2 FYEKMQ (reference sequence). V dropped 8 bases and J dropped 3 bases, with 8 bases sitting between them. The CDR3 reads CASGYYYEQYF. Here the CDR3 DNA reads TGTGCCAGCGGATACTACTACGAGCAGTACTTC.

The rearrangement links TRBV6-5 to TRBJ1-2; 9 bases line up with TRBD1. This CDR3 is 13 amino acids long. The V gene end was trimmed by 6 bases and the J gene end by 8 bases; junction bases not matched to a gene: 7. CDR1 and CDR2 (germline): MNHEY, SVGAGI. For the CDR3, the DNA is TGTGCCAGCAGCACCGGGACAGGGTTAGGCTACACCTTC. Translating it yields CASSTGTGLGYTF.

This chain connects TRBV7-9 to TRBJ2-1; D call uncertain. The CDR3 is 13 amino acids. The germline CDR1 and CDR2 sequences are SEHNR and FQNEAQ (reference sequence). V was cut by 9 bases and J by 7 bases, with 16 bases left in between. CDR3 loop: CASTLRGGNEQFF. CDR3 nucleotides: TGTGCCAGTACACTGAGAGGCGGTAATGAGCAGTTCTTC. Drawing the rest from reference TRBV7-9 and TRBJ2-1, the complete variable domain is DTGVSQNPRHKITKRGQNVTFRCDPISEHNRLYWYRQTLGQGPEFLTYFQNEAQLEKSRLLSDRFSAERPKGSFSTLEIQRTEQGDSAMYLCASTLRGGNEQFFGPGTRLTVL.

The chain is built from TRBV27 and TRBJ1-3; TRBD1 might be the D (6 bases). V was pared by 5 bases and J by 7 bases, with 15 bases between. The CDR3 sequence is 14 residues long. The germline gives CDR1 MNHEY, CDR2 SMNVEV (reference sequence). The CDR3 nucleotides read TGTGCCAGCAGTACCCATTCCAGGGGTAACACCATATATTTT. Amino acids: CASSTHSRGNTIYF.

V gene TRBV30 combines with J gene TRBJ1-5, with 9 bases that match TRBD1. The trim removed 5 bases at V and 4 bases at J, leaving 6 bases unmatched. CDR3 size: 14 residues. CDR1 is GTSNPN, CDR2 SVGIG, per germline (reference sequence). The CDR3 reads CAWQTTGGNQPQHF. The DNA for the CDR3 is TGTGCCTGGCAGACGACAGGGGGTAATCAGCCCCAGCATTTT.

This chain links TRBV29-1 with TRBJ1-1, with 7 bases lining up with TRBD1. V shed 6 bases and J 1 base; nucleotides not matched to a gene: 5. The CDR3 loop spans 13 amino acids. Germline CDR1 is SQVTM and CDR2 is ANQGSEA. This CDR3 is CSVGQTENTEAFF. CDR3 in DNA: TGCAGCGTGGGACAGACTGAGAACACTGAAGCTTTCTTT.

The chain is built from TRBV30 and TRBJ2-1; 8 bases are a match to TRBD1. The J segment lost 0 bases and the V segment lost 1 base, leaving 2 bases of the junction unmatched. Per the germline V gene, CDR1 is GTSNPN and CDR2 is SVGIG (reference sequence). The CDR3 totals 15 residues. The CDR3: CAWSGTGNSYNEQFF. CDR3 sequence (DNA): TGTGCCTGGAGTGGGACAGGGAACTCCTACAATGAGCAGTTCTTC.

The CDR3 region is CASSVIKRVTGELFF. CDR3 in DNA: TGTGCCAGCAGCGTCATCAAGCGGGTCACCGGGGAGCTGTTTTTT. The V gene is TRBV7-2, the J gene TRBJ2-2; perhaps TRBD2 as D (6 bases). This CDR3 contains 15 residues. Germline V gene lookup returns CDR1 SGHTA and CDR2 FQGNSA. With 5 bases removed from V and 4 bases from J, the gap between germline ends came to 14 bases.

The chain's CDR3 is CASSLSLAASYNEQFF. CDR3 DNA: TGTGCCAGCAGCTTGTCTCTAGCGGCCTCCTACAATGAGCAGTTCTTC. This rearrangement joins TRBV7-2 to TRBJ2-1; 7 bases are shared with TRBD2. CDR3 size: 16 residues. The V and J ends lost 3 bases and 0 bases, in that order; junction bases with no gene match: 5. Germline values: CDR1 SGHTA, CDR2 FQGNSA.

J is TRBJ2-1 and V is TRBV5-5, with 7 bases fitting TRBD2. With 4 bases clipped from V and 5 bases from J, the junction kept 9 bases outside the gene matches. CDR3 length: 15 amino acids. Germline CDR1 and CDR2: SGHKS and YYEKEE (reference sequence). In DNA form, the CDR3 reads TGTGCCAGCAGCACCCTAGCGGAATCTAACAATGAGCAGTTCTTC. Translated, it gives CASSTLAESNNEQFF.

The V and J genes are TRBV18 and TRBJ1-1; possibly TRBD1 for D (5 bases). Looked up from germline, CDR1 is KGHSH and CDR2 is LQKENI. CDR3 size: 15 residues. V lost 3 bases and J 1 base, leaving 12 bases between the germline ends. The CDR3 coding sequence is TGTGCCAGCTCACCGGGTAGGGGCCGGAACACTGAAGCTTTCTTT. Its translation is CASSPGRGRNTEAFF.

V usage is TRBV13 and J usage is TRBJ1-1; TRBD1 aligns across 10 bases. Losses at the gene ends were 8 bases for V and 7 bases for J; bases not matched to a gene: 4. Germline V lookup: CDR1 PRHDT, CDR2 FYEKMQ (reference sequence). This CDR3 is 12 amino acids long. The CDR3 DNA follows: TGTGCCAGCGACAGGGGGCGGAATGAAGCTTTCTTT. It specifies CASDRGRNEAFF.

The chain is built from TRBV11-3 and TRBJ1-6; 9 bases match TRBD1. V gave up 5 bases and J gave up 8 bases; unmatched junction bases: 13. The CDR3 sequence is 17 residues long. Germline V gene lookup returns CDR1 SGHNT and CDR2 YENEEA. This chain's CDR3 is CASSTRLPGQGDSPLHF. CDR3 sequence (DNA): TGTGCCAGCAGCACAAGATTACCGGGACAGGGAGATTCACCCCTCCACTTT. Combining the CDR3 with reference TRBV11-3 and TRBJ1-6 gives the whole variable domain EAGVVQSPRYKIIEKKQPVAFWCNPISGHNTLYWYLQNLGQGPELLIRYENEEAVDDSQLPKDRFSAERLKGVDSTLKIQPAELGDSAVYLCASSTRLPGQGDSPLHFGNGTRLTVT.

The chain's CDR3 is CASREQGEQYF. DNA of the CDR3: TGTGCCAGCAGGGAACAGGGGGAGCAGTACTTC. The chain carries TRBV2 and TRBJ2-7, with 7 bases fitting TRBD1. With 6 bases clipped from V and 7 bases from J, the junction kept 3 bases outside the gene matches. Germline CDR1 is SNHLY and CDR2 is FYNNEI. This CDR3 contains 11 residues.

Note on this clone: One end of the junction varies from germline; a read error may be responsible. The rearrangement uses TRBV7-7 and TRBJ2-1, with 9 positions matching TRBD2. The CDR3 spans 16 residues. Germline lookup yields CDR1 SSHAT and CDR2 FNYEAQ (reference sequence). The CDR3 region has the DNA TGTGCTAGCAGCCCACGACTAGCGGTCAGCAACAATGAGCAGTTCTTC. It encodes CASSPRLAVSNNEQFF.

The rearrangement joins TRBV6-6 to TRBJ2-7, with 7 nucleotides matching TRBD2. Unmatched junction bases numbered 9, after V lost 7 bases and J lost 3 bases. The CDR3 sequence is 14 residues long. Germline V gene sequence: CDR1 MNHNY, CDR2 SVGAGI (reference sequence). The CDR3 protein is CASKPIAGLYEQYF. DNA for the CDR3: TGTGCCAGCAAACCCATAGCGGGTCTCTACGAGCAGTACTTC.

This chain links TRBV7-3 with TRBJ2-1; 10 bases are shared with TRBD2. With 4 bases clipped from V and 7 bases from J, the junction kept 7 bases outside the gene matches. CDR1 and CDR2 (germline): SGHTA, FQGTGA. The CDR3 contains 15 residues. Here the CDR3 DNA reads TGTGCCAGCAGCTCCGGGACTAGCGCAAAGAATGAGCAGTTCTTC. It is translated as CASSSGTSAKNEQFF.

The DNA for the CDR3 is TGTGCCAGCCAGCCAGACAGGTTCGCGAACACCGGGGAGCTGTTTTTT. It translates to CASQPDRFANTGELFF. The chain combines TRBV27 with TRBJ2-2, with a weak D call TRBD1 (6 bases). The CDR3 sequence is 16 residues long. Germline V lookup: CDR1 MNHEY, CDR2 SMNVEV (reference sequence). Between the trimmed V and J ends, which lost 8 bases and 0 bases, there was a span of 16 bases.

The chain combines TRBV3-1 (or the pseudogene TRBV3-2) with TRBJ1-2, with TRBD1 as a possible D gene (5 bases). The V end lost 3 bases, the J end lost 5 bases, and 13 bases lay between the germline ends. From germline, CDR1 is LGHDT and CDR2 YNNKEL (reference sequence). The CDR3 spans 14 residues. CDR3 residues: CASSHPSRAYGYTF. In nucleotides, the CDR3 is TGTGCCAGCAGCCATCCCAGCAGGGCATATGGCTACACCTTC.

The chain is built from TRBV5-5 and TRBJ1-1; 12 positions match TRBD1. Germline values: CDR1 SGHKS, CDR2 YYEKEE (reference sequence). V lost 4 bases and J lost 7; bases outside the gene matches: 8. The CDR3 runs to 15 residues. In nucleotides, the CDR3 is TGTGCCAGCAGCCGAGCGGGACAGGGGGCGTATGAAGCTTTCTTT. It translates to CASSRAGQGAYEAFF.

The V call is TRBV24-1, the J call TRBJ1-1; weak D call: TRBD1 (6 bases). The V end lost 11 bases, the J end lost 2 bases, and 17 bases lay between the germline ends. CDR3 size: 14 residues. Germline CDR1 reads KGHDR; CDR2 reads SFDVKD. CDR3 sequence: CAISTGSLNTEAFF. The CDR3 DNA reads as TGTGCCATCTCTACAGGGTCCCTAAACACTGAAGCTTTCTTT.

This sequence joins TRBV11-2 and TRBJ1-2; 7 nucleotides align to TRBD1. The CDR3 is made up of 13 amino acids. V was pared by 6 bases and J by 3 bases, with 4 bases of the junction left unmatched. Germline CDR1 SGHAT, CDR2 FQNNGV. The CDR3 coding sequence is TGTGCCAGCAGATTCACAGGGGACTATGGCTACACCTTC. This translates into CASRFTGDYGYTF.

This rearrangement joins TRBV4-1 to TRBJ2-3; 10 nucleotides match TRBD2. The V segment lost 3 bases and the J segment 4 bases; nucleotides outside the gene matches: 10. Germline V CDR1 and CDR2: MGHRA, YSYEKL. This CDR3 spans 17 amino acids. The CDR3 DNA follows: TGCGCCAGCAGCCACTGGCCTAGCGGGAGTCGGTCAGATACGCAGTATTTT. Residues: CASSHWPSGSRSDTQYF.

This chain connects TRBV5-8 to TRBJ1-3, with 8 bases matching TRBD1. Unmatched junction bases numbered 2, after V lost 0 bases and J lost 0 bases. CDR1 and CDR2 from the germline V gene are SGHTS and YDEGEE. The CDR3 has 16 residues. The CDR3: CASSLGTGGSGNTIYF. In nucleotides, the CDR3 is TGTGCCAGCAGCTTGGGTACAGGGGGCTCTGGAAACACCATATATTTT.

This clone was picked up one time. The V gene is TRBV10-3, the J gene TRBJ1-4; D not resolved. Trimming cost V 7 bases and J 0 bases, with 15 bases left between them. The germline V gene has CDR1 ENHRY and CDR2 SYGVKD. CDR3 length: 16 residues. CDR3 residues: CAINPRVKATNEKLFF. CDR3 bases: TGTGCCATCAATCCCCGGGTAAAGGCAACTAATGAAAAACTGTTTTTT.

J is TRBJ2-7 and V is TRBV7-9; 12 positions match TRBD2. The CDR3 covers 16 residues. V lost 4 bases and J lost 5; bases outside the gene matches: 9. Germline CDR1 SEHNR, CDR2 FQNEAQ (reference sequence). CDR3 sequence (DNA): TGTGCCAGCAGCTCGCGCGGGACTAGCGGGCGCGACGAGCAGTACTTC. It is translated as CASSSRGTSGRDEQYF.